Below, 22 T cell receptor beta chains from the same sample are listed, as sequenced in a study of PD-1 blockade in mismatch repair-deficient tumors. Libraries were prepared by immunoSEQ multiplex PCR; TCRdb keeps only in-frame clonotypes and omits some of them. The profile shows approximately 100,000 clones, over 65% of them singletons. Source: peripheral blood, taken about 36 weeks after starting pembrolizumab. Source of these receptors: an adult with mismatch repair-deficient cancer.

The rearrangement uses TRBV29-1 and TRBJ2-7, with a possible D match to TRBD1 (5 bases). CDR1 and CDR2 (germline): SQVTM, ANQGSEA. V lost 1 base and J 2 bases, leaving 15 bases between the germline ends. The CDR3 has 15 amino acids. This chain's CDR3 is CSVEAAQGRTYEQYF. The CDR3 coding sequence is TGCAGCGTTGAAGCGGCCCAGGGTAGAACCTACGAGCAGTACTTC.

This clone was recorded a few times. This chain uses TRBV30 with TRBJ1-3; no reliable D call. CDR3 length: 11 amino acids. Germline V gene lookup returns CDR1 GTSNPN and CDR2 SVGIG (reference sequence). V lost 2 bases and J 2 bases, leaving 1 base between the germline ends. The CDR3: CAWSTGNTIYF. CDR3 nucleotide sequence: TGTGCCTGGAGTACTGGAAACACCATATATTTT.

This clone was seen a handful of times. The chain combines TRBV9 with TRBJ2-3; 9 bases line up with TRBD2. Losses at the gene ends were 4 bases for V and 2 bases for J; bases not matched to a gene: 8. The CDR3 has 16 amino acids. The V gene's germline CDR1 is SGDLS and CDR2 YYNGEE. CDR3 region: CASSPRLAGYTDTQYF. The CDR3 region has the DNA TGTGCCAGCAGCCCGAGGCTAGCGGGATACACAGATACGCAGTATTTT.

The chain couples TRBV7-9 to TRBJ1-4; D gene unclear. V lost 3 bases and J lost 4, with 18 bases in between. The CDR3 sequence is 17 residues long. Germline CDR1 and CDR2: SEHNR and FQNEAQ (reference sequence). In nucleotides, the CDR3 is TGTGCCAGCAGCTTCTTTTCAGTCTCGGATGATAATGAAAAACTGTTTTTT. It specifies CASSFFSVSDDNEKLFF.

V is TRBV6-6 and J is TRBJ1-1; the match to TRBD1 covers 8 bases. The trim removed 6 bases at V and 2 bases at J, leaving 5 bases unmatched. The CDR3 loop spans 14 amino acids. Germline CDR1 reads MNHNY; CDR2 reads SVGAGI (reference sequence). The CDR3 nucleotides are TGTGCCAGCAGGGTGACAGGGGTTAACACTGAAGCTTTCTTT. This encodes CASRVTGVNTEAFF.

The rearrangement joins TRBV2 to TRBJ1-2, with D possibly being TRBD1 (5 bases). There are 15 residues in the CDR3. Germline values: CDR1 SNHLY, CDR2 FYNNEI. The V end was cut by 6 bases, the J end by 1 base, with 15 bases between. The CDR3 reads CASSWGSGSNYGYTF. The DNA for the CDR3 is TGTGCCAGCAGCTGGGGATCAGGGAGTAACTATGGCTACACCTTC.

This chain joins TRBV29-1 and TRBJ1-2, with TRBD1 as a possible D gene (5 bases). The CDR3 consists of 11 residues. Germline assignment: CDR1 SQVTM and CDR2 ANQGSEA. The DNA of the CDR3 is TGCGGAACGGGGGGAGGATATGGCTACACCTTC. This sequence encodes CGTGGGYGYTF.

This chain uses TRBV11-2 with TRBJ2-1; TRBD2 is a possible D gene (5 bases). Between the trimmed V and J ends, which lost 0 bases and 15 bases, there was a span of 12 bases. Germline V lookup: CDR1 SGHAT, CDR2 FQNNGV. The CDR3 has 12 residues. The CDR3 region has the DNA TGTGCCAGCAGCTTAGATACACTAGGACGGTTCTTC. Translated: CASSLDTLGRFF.

The chain has TRBV6-5 and TRBJ2-1; TRBD2 aligns across 11 bases. Germline assignment: CDR1 MNHEY and CDR2 SVGAGI. V gave up 4 bases and J gave up 6 bases; unmatched junction bases: 5. The length of the CDR3 is 15 residues. CDR3: CASSFELAGANEQFF. The CDR3 nucleotides are TGTGCCAGCAGTTTTGAACTAGCGGGAGCCAATGAGCAGTTCTTC.

The chain has TRBV28 and TRBJ2-5; 8 nucleotides line up with TRBD2. The CDR3 sequence is 13 residues long. Trimming cost V 4 bases and J 3 bases; bases outside gene matches: 1. Germline V gene lookup returns CDR1 MDHEN and CDR2 SYDVKM. CDR3 sequence reads: CASSSLAEETQYF. CDR3 DNA sequence: TGTGCCAGCAGTTCACTAGCGGAAGAGACCCAGTACTTC.

The V and J genes are TRBV7-6 and TRBJ2-6, with D perhaps assigned TRBD1 or TRBD2 (5 bases each). V lost 2 bases to trimming and J lost 0 bases, with 20 bases between them. CDR1 is SGHVS and CDR2 is FNYEAQ in the germline V gene. This CDR3 spans 20 amino acids. The CDR3 loop reads CASSLKPGDGPYSGANVLTF. The CDR3 nucleotides read TGTGCCAGCAGCTTAAAACCCGGGGACGGACCGTACTCTGGGGCCAACGTCCTGACTTTC. Together with reference TRBV7-6 and TRBJ2-6, the CDR3 gives the full variable domain: GAGVSQSPRYKVTKRGQDVALRCDPISGHVSLYWYRQALGQGPEFLTYFNYEAQQDKSGLPNDRFSAERPEGSISTLTIQRTEQRDSAMYRCASSLKPGDGPYSGANVLTFGAGSRLTVL.

The gene calls are TRBV19 and TRBJ2-7; TRBD2 agrees at 7 bases. The CDR3 has 13 residues. V lost 3 bases to trimming and J lost 5 bases; unmatched junction nucleotides: 4. Per the germline V gene, CDR1 is LNHDA and CDR2 is SQIVND (reference sequence). CDR3 bases: TGTGCCAGTAGTATTTTTGCGGGGGACGAGCAGTACTTC. Translated, it gives CASSIFAGDEQYF.

The J gene is TRBJ2-3, the V gene TRBV4-1; D is unclear. The CDR3 length is 16 residues. From germline, CDR1 is MGHRA and CDR2 YSYEKL. Trimming took 0 bases from V and 3 from J, leaving 13 bases between them. Here the CDR3 DNA reads TGCGCCAGCAGCCAAGAAGTTTCCCTGGGGACAGATACGCAGTATTTT. Translating gives CASSQEVSLGTDTQYF.

The V call is TRBV12-5, the J call TRBJ2-1; D is undetermined. The CDR3 runs 16 residues. Germline V gives CDR1 LGHNT, CDR2 FRNRAP. V lost 6 bases to trimming and J lost 0 bases, with 15 bases between them. CDR3 protein: CASGSARASSYNEQFF. In nucleotides, the CDR3 is TGTGCTAGTGGCTCAGCTCGGGCCAGCTCCTACAATGAGCAGTTCTTC.

This CDR3 is CAWGEGSTEAFF. The DNA for the CDR3 is TGTGCCTGGGGCGAGGGGAGCACTGAAGCTTTCTTT. The J gene is TRBJ1-1, the V gene TRBV30, with TRBD1 as a possible D gene (5 bases). Trimming pared 5 bases from V and 4 bases from J, leaving 11 bases between. Per the germline V gene, CDR1 is GTSNPN and CDR2 is SVGIG (reference sequence). This CDR3 region has 12 residues.

CDR3 coding DNA: TGTGCCAGTAGTATGGCTAGCGGGAGAAGAGCGAGGTCGACAGATACGCAGTATTTT. Translating it yields CASSMASGRRARSTDTQYF. The V gene is TRBV19, the J gene TRBJ2-3; 10 positions agree with TRBD2. Germline V gene data show CDR1 as LNHDA and CDR2 as SQIVND (reference sequence). The CDR3 has 19 amino acids. With 3 bases clipped from V and 3 bases from J, the junction kept 15 bases outside the gene matches.

This chain connects TRBV29-1 to TRBJ1-2; 9 bases align to TRBD1. The CDR3 is made up of 11 amino acids. V gave up 7 bases and J gave up 5 bases; unmatched junction bases: 2. Germline-derived CDR1 and CDR2 are SQVTM and ANQGSEA. The CDR3, as DNA: TGCAGCGATGGACAGGGGTATGGCTACACCTTC. Translating it yields CSDGQGYGYTF.

This chain joins TRBV5-4 and TRBJ1-3; D gene uncertain. The CDR3 length is 12 residues. Germline-derived CDR1 and CDR2 are SGHNT and YYREEE (reference sequence). The V and J ends lost 3 bases and 2 bases respectively, with 3 bases between them. This chain's CDR3 is CASSYAGNTIYF. The DNA of the CDR3 is TGTGCCAGCAGCTATGCTGGAAACACCATATATTTT.

This clone has a handful of counts. V and J are TRBV5-1 and TRBJ1-1; no firm D call. V was shortened by 4 bases and J by 5 bases, with 9 bases between the two germline ends. In germline, CDR1 is SGHRS, CDR2 YFSETQ. This CDR3 has 12 residues. The CDR3 loop reads CASSPTGTEAFF. The CDR3 DNA follows: TGCGCCAGCAGCCCAACGGGAACTGAAGCTTTCTTT.

This clone was recorded a few times. The chain uses TRBV5-1 and TRBJ2-7, with a weak D call TRBD1 (5 bases). V was cut by 4 bases and J by 1 base, with 12 bases left in between. Per germline, CDR1 SGHRS and CDR2 YFSETQ. CDR3 length: 14 residues. CDR3 nucleotide sequence: TGCGCCAGCAGCAAACAGGCGACATCCTACGAGCAGTACTTC. Its translation is CASSKQATSYEQYF.

This clone was counted a single time. This chain connects TRBV4-1 to TRBJ2-2; D is possibly TRBD2 (5 bases). Trimming removed 4 bases at V and 5 bases at J, with 20 bases between. Germline V gene sequence: CDR1 MGHRA, CDR2 YSYEKL. The CDR3 sequence is 17 residues long. CDR3 sequence (DNA): TGCGCCAGCAGCCTGAGTGGGATCGGACTTATGACCGGGGAGCTGTTTTTT. Its protein product is CASSLSGIGLMTGELFF.

The genes are TRBV9 and TRBJ2-1; 10 nucleotides line up with TRBD1. The CDR3 sequence is 15 residues long. Germline loops: CDR1 SGDLS, CDR2 YYNGEE. After removal of 0 bases from V and 7 bases from J, the junction contained 4 bases not matched to a gene. DNA of the CDR3: TGTGCCAGCAGCGTAGGAGGGACAGGGGTGAATGAGCAGTTCTTC. As protein: CASSVGGTGVNEQFF.